These T cell receptor beta chains were read from a single sample in a study of vaccination effects on CD4 cells after COVID-19. Sequenced by immunoSEQ multiplex PCR; TCRdb stores in-frame clones only, minus some. The repertoire consists of under 55,000 clones, with around 72% occurring once and the leading ten covering under 30%. These receptors have no identified antigens. This specimen consisted of CD4+ T cells from PBMCs cultured with a peptide pool, obtained before COVID-19 vaccination. These receptors were obtained from a human donor who had a prior SARS-CoV-2 infection. Each CDR3 is given with its conserved first and last residue. Each record gives: clone size, J gene, D gene, V gene, CDR3 protein, CDR3 DNA. The D gene is left open where the match is weak. Clone sizes are given selectively: once, few, many, or a class where the clone is expanded.

abundance: NA; j_gene: TRBJ2-1; d_gene: TRBD2; v_gene: TRBV27; CDR3aa: CASRRLAGVNEQFF; CDR3nt: TGTGCCAGCAGAAGACTAGCGGGAGTGAATGAGCAGTTCTTC
abundance: once; j_gene: TRBJ2-3; d_gene: NA; v_gene: TRBV7-2; CDR3aa: CASSRRIFSTDTQYF; CDR3nt: TGTGCCAGCAGCCGCAGGATTTTTTCCACAGATACGCAGTATTTT
abundance: NA; j_gene: TRBJ1-2; d_gene: TRBD1; v_gene: TRBV4-3; CDR3aa: CASSQSPGTGNYGYTF; CDR3nt: TGCGCCAGCAGCCAATCACCGGGGACAGGGAACTACGGCTACACCTTC
abundance: NA; j_gene: TRBJ2-7; d_gene: TRBD2; v_gene: TRBV7-8; CDR3aa: CASSSNGLASPYEQYF; CDR3nt: TGTGCCAGCAGCTCGAACGGACTAGCGAGTCCCTACGAGCAGTACTTC
abundance: NA; j_gene: TRBJ2-1; d_gene: TRBD2; v_gene: TRBV29-1; CDR3aa: CSVDGPSGGFSYNEQFF; CDR3nt: TGCAGCGTTGACGGTCCTAGCGGGGGGTTCTCCTACAATGAGCAGTTCTTC
abundance: NA; j_gene: TRBJ1-1; d_gene: TRBD1; v_gene: TRBV6-2/TRBV6-3; CDR3aa: CASSVGQGASNTEAFF; CDR3nt: TGTGCCAGCAGTGTGGGACAGGGGGCTTCGAACACTGAAGCTTTCTTT
abundance: NA; j_gene: TRBJ2-5; d_gene: NA; v_gene: TRBV24-1; CDR3aa: CATRDRDNKETQYF; CDR3nt: TGTGCCACCAGAGACCGGGACAATAAAGAGACCCAGTACTTC
abundance: NA; j_gene: TRBJ2-3; d_gene: TRBD2; v_gene: TRBV18; CDR3aa: CASSSGLAVTDTQYF; CDR3nt: TGTGCCAGCTCATCCGGACTAGCGGTCACAGATACGCAGTATTTT
abundance: once; j_gene: TRBJ2-2; d_gene: NA; v_gene: TRBV4-3; CDR3aa: CASSHLIGSFNTGELFF; CDR3nt: TGCGCCAGCAGCCACCTCATTGGTAGCTTTAACACCGGGGAGCTGTTTTTT
abundance: NA; j_gene: TRBJ2-2; d_gene: NA; v_gene: TRBV20-1; CDR3aa: CSASRYTGELFF; CDR3nt: TGCAGTGCTAGTCGGTACACCGGGGAGCTGTTTTTT
abundance: few; j_gene: TRBJ2-1; d_gene: TRBD1; v_gene: TRBV11-3; CDR3aa: CASSLTPGTGEFF; CDR3nt: TGTGCCAGCAGCTTAACCCCCGGGACAGGGGAGTTCTTC
abundance: few; j_gene: TRBJ2-2; d_gene: NA; v_gene: TRBV7-9; CDR3aa: CASSLAGLNTGELFF; CDR3nt: TGTGCCAGCAGCTTAGCCGGACTAAACACCGGGGAGCTGTTTTTT
abundance: NA; j_gene: TRBJ2-7; d_gene: NA; v_gene: TRBV27; CDR3aa: CASRTSVRAAYEQYF; CDR3nt: TGTGCCAGCAGAACCTCAGTCCGGGCTGCCTACGAGCAGTACTTC
abundance: NA; j_gene: TRBJ1-2; d_gene: TRBD1; v_gene: TRBV7-2; CDR3aa: CASSPRQTGSGYTF; CDR3nt: TGTGCCAGCAGCCCAAGACAGACAGGGTCGGGCTACACCTTC
abundance: once; j_gene: TRBJ1-6; d_gene: NA; v_gene: TRBV11-3; CDR3aa: CASSTSAQEYNSPLHF; CDR3nt: TGTGCCAGCAGCACGTCGGCTCAGGAATATAATTCACCCCTCCACTTT
abundance: NA; j_gene: TRBJ1-4; d_gene: NA; v_gene: TRBV7-2; CDR3aa: CASSAAASEKLFF; CDR3nt: TGTGCCAGCAGCGCGGCGGCGAGTGAAAAACTGTTTTTT
abundance: NA; j_gene: TRBJ2-3; d_gene: NA; v_gene: TRBV6-5; CDR3aa: CASRLTFSTDTQYF; CDR3nt: TGTGCCAGCAGGTTGACGTTTAGCACAGATACGCAGTATTTT
abundance: NA; j_gene: TRBJ1-1; d_gene: NA; v_gene: TRBV6-5; CDR3aa: CASSSPGALKPTFF; CDR3nt: TGTGCCAGCAGCTCTCCCGGGGCCCTGAAGCCTACTTTCTTT
abundance: NA; j_gene: TRBJ2-5; d_gene: TRBD1; v_gene: TRBV18; CDR3aa: CASSPPETGEETQYF; CDR3nt: TGTGCCAGCTCACCTCCGGAGACAGGGGAAGAGACCCAGTACTTC
abundance: few; j_gene: TRBJ2-6; d_gene: NA; v_gene: TRBV3-1/TRBV3-2; CDR3aa: CASSQDSGSGANVLTF; CDR3nt: TGTGCCAGCAGCCAAGATAGTGGGTCTGGGGCCAACGTCCTGACTTTC
abundance: NA; j_gene: TRBJ1-1; d_gene: NA; v_gene: TRBV19; CDR3aa: CAPQGSHSMNTEAFF; CDR3nt: TGTGCCCCGCAGGGGTCCCATTCCATGAACACTGAAGCTTTCTTT
abundance: NA; j_gene: TRBJ2-7; d_gene: TRBD2; v_gene: TRBV6-2/TRBV6-3; CDR3aa: CASSYALAGEVKQYF; CDR3nt: TGTGCCAGCAGTTACGCTCTAGCGGGAGAAGTTAAGCAGTACTTC
abundance: NA; j_gene: TRBJ2-7; d_gene: NA; v_gene: TRBV6-2/TRBV6-3; CDR3aa: CASSSAREGHEQYF; CDR3nt: TGTGCCAGCAGCTCGGCCAGAGAGGGACACGAGCAGTACTTC
abundance: NA; j_gene: TRBJ2-7; d_gene: TRBD2; v_gene: TRBV30; CDR3aa: CALYQTGEGSYEQYF; CDR3nt: TGTGCCTTGTACCAGACGGGGGAGGGTTCCTACGAGCAGTACTTC
abundance: NA; j_gene: TRBJ2-1; d_gene: TRBD2; v_gene: TRBV5-6; CDR3aa: CASSLDGLAGYNEQFF; CDR3nt: TGTGCCAGCAGCTTGGATGGACTAGCGGGGTACAATGAGCAGTTCTTC
abundance: NA; j_gene: TRBJ1-1; d_gene: TRBD1; v_gene: TRBV7-9; CDR3aa: CASSLGDRVTEAFF; CDR3nt: TGTGCCAGCAGCTTAGGGGACAGGGTCACTGAAGCTTTCTTT
abundance: NA; j_gene: TRBJ2-7; d_gene: NA; v_gene: TRBV19; CDR3aa: CASSGGWDRADFYEQYF; CDR3nt: TGTGCCAGTAGTGGGGGGTGGGACCGAGCAGACTTCTACGAGCAGTACTTC
abundance: few; j_gene: TRBJ1-1; d_gene: NA; v_gene: TRBV24-1; CDR3aa: CATQGSNTEAFF; CDR3nt: TGTGCCACCCAGGGATCGAACACTGAAGCTTTCTTT
abundance: NA; j_gene: TRBJ1-1; d_gene: NA; v_gene: TRBV9; CDR3aa: CASSVVDAGSGNTEAFF; CDR3nt: TGTGCCAGCAGCGTAGTTGACGCCGGATCGGGAAACACTGAAGCTTTCTTT
abundance: few; j_gene: TRBJ1-2; d_gene: TRBD1; v_gene: TRBV11-2; CDR3aa: CASRRGQGIDYGYTF; CDR3nt: TGTGCCAGCAGGAGGGGACAGGGAATAGACTATGGCTACACCTTC